This T cell receptor beta chain is from a study of T cell responses to AZD1222 COVID-19 vaccine. Findings and caveats of the study: An increase in Spike-specific TCR breadth and depth was observed after two AZD1222 doses. Repertoire sampling occurred only after the peak T cell response. Reports indicate that nearly half of spike-specific TCRs are directed at unmutated variant regions. Only a handful of people who got AZD1222 tested seropositive at baseline.

As to this clone: The antigen remains undetermined.

The V end was cut by 6 bases, the J end by 4 bases, with 12 bases between. This CDR3 has 13 amino acids. Sequenced by immunoSEQ multiplex PCR; TCRdb stores in-frame clones only, minus some. Of some 150,000 clones listed, about 91% were seen once; the top ten hold approximately 16%. The genes are TRBV12-3 or TRBV12-4 and TRBJ1-2, with D unclear. The source material was peripheral blood, sampled on day 0 of AZD1222 vaccination. The receptor was isolated from an adult in good health. CDR3 in amino acids: CASRPPEGYGYTF. The CDR3, as DNA: TGTGCCAGCAGGCCTCCGGAGGGCTATGGCTACACCTTC.